This TCR beta chain is drawn from a study of blood T cell repertoires in COVID-19. Across the study: COVID-19 samples, acute and convalescent, were from the United States, Italy and Spain. T cells, B-cell-depleted T cells, or PBMCs provided the cDNA or gDNA that served as material.

As originally analysed: From reference gene primer amplification, estimates of nucleated cell counts were derived. Using immunoSEQ multiplex PCR, the repertoire was profiled, and TCRdb retains in-frame clones only, with some absent. That table furnishes V, J and clone size, whereas the DNA furnished D and trimming. The repertoire holds roughly 190,000 clones, with about 83% as singletons. Germline values: CDR1 KGHDR, CDR2 SFDVKD. The CDR3 runs 15 residues. Trimming left V 4 bases short and J 7 bases short, with 18 bases between. V and J are TRBV24-1 and TRBJ1-2, with D tentatively TRBD1 (6 bases). The clonotype originates from a man younger than 30 with active or convalescent COVID-19. The specimen sequenced was peripheral blood. The CDR3: CATSDGGGELFGYTF. Here the CDR3 DNA reads TGTGCCACCAGTGACGGAGGGGGGGAATTATTTGGCTACACCTTC.